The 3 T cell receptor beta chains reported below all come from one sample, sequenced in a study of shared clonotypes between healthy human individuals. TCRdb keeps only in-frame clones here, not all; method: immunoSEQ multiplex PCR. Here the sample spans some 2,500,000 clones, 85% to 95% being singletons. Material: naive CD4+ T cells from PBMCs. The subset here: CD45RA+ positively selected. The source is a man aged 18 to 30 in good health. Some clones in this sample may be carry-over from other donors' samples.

CDR3 loop: CAISLMNNEQFF. The CDR3 region has the DNA TGTGCCATCAGTCTAATGAACAATGAGCAGTTCTTC. The chain is built from TRBV10-3 and TRBJ2-1; no firm D call. This CDR3 contains 12 residues. Germline V gene lookup returns CDR1 ENHRY and CDR2 SYGVKD. Between the trimmed V and J ends, which lost 5 bases and 5 bases, there was a span of 7 bases.

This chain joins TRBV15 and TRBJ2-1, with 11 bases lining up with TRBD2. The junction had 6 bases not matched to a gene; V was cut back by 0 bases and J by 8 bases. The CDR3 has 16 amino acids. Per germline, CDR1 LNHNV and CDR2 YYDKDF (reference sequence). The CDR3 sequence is CATSRDLAGGLHEQFF. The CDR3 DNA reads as TGTGCCACCAGCAGAGATTTAGCGGGAGGGCTCCATGAGCAGTTCTTC.

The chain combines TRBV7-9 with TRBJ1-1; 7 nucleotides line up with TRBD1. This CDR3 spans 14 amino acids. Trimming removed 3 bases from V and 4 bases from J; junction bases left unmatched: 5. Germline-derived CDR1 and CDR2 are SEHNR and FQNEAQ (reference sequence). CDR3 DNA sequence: TGTGCCAGCAGCTTTACAGGGGTGGGCACTGAAGCTTTCTTT. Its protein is CASSFTGVGTEAFF.